The following is a T cell receptor beta chain sequence with its context. Its specific antigen is unknown. Base-call qualities are not available, and no considerably larger clone is one nucleotide away. The record originates from a study of sequential checkpoint blockade in melanoma (dated by TCRdb to the late 2010s). In terms of the full investigation: Using 1:1 randomization, the trial assigned patients either to first-line nivolumab followed by ipilimumab (arm A) or to ipilimumab followed by nivolumab (arm B). Maintenance nivolumab came after each of the two trial sequences.

The immunoSEQ Assay was used to immunosequence TCRbeta CDR3 regions from genomic DNA. Before high-throughput sequencing, genomic DNA was amplified using bias-controlled multiplex PCR. Regarding the original processing steps: To quantify the absolute abundance of each unique TCRbeta CDR3 region, the sequences were collapsed and filtered. Clonality was defined as 1 minus Pielou's evenness and was calculated using productive rearrangements only. A previously published method was used to identify clones with significantly greater frequencies in on-treatment samples than in baseline samples. TCRdb provides this immuneACCESS table in a form limited to in-frame rearrangements. Some clones are lacking; in checked studies, under half of them reflect an unresolved V gene, and why the rest are absent is not known. That table furnishes V, J and clone size, whereas the DNA furnished D and trimming. The sample data list approximately 11,000 clones, and approximately 71% of these were observed just once. 12% of the sample is in the top ten clones.

Summary of the overall study and its limitations: The response-prediction model combining TCR metrics and mutation burden needs validation in larger, independent patient cohorts.

The treatment or condition tag for this specimen amounts to: randomized to nivolumab then ipilimumab (arm A) or the reverse (arm B). None of the patients in the trial had previously been given DNA-damaging chemotherapy. Live CD3+CD8+ cells negative for CD19 and CD56 were sorted from thawed PBMCs on a FACS Aria II flow cytometer. Samples came from patients with melanoma in CheckMate 064, a randomized, open-label phase II trial of sequential checkpoint blockade. Peripheral blood mononuclear cells were collected by leukapheresis, purified with Ficoll-Paque, and frozen in human serum with approximately 10% DMSO. Right after sorting, the blood CD3+CD8+ cells were verified to be >95% pure, and DNA extraction followed. The germline V gene specifies LGHNA as CDR1 and YNFKEQ as CDR2. Deletion took 6 bases off V and 1 base off J, with a span of 12 bases between the germline ends. The CDR3 sequence holds 14 residues, the cysteine and phenylalanine included. The entry retains the CDR3 DNA only, 42 bases that are in frame from base 1.

The input for sequencing was CD8+ T cells sorted from blood (inferred from file names), taken from a patient given nivolumab and ipilimumab in sequence. Recombination connected TRBV4-2 to TRBJ1-2; a weak D assignment points to TRBD1 (6 bases agree). The clonotype originates from a human donor with melanoma. CDR3 sequence: CASSTPDSNYGYTF. The DNA sequence follows: TGTGCCAGCAGTACCCCGGACAGTAACTATGGCTACACCTTC.